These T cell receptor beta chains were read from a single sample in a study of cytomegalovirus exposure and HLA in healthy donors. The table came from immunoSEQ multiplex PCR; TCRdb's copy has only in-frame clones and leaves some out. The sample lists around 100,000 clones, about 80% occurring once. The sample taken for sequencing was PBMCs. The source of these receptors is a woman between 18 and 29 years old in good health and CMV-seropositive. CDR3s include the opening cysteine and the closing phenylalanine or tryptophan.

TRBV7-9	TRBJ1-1	CASSIQGEAFF
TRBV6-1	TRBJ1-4	CASRRLETNEKLFF
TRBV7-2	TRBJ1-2	CASSLGQGANYGYTF
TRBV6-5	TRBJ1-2	CASSYLRTGGSYGYTF
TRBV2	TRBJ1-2	CASRPPGQGAGSGYTF
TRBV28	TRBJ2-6	CASSNSPGAGANVLTF
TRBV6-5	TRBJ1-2	CATKPGGEFYTF
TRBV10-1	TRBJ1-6	CASSEGLNSPLHF
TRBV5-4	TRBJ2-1	CASSLGLAGFNEQFF
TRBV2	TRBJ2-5	CASRPAGLETQYF
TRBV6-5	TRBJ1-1	CASSYSRSQGAEAFF
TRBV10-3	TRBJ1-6	CAISTVDNSSLHF
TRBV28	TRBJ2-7	CASGVSGLTYEQYF
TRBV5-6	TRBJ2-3	CASSLGLAGGPFDTQYF
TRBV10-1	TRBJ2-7	CASSESARGQGGTYEQYF
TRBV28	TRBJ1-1	CASSMLQGGWTEAFF
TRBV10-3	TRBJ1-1	CAISEFPRNAEAFF
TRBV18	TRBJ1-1	CASSPGQSNTEAFF
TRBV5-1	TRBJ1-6	CASSLAGYSPLHF
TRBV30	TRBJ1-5	CAWSVNRGQPQHF
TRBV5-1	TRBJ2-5	CASSQGQGRKTQYF
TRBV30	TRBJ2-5	CAWSVRGETQYF
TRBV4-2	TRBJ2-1	CASSQDPGQGSNEQFF
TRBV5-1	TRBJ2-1	CASSTTRVAGGGWYEQFF
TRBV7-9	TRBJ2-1	CASSLTSGRKFF
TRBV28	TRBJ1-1	CASSLVRANTEAFF
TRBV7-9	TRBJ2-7	CASSRSGWGHYEQYF
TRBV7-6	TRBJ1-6	CASSLAGEGATSYNSPLHF
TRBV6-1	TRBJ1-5	CASSPTPFSNQPQHF
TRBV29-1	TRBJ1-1	CSVEGRANTEAFF
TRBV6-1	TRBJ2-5	CASSEESTVQETQYF
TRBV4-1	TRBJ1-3	CASSLTGTGNTIYF
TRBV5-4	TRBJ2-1	CASPKGDPIPHNEQFF
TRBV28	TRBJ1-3	CASGVGGVVQGNTIYF
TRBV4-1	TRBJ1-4	CASSHLQGASNEKLFF
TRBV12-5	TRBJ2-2	CASGLGGGPGGELFF
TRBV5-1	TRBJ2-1	CASSLGTPPSYNEQFF